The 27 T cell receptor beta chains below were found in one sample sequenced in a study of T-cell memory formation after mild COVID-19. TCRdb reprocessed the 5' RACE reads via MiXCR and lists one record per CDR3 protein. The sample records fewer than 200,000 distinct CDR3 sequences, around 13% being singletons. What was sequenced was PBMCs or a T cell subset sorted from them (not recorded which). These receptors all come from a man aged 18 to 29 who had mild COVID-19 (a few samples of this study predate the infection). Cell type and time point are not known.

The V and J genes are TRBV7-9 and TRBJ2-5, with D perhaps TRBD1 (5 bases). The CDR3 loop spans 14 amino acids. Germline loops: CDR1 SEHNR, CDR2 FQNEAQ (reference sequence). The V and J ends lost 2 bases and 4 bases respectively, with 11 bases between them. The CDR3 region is CASSLNSQGETQYF. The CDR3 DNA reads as TGTGCCAGCAGCTTAAACTCCCAGGGAGAGACCCAGTACTTC.

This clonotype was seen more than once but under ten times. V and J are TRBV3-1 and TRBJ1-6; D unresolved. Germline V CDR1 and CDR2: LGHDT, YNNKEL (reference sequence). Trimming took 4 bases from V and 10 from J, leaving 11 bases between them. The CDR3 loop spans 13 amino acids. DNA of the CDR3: TGTGCCAGCAGCCCCCACCAGGACTCACCCCTCCACTTT. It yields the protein CASSPHQDSPLHF.

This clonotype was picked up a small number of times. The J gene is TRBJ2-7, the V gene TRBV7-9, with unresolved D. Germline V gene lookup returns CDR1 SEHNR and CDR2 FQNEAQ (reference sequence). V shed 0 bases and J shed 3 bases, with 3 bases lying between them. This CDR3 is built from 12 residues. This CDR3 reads CASSLAFYEQYF. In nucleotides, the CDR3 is TGTGCCAGCAGCTTAGCGTTCTACGAGCAGTACTTC.

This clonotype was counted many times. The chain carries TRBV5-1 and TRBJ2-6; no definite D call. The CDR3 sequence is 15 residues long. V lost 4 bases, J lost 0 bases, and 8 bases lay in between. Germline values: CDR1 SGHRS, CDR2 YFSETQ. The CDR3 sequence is CASSPTDSGANVLTF. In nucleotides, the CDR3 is TGCGCCAGCAGCCCTACAGACTCTGGGGCCAACGTCCTGACTTTC.

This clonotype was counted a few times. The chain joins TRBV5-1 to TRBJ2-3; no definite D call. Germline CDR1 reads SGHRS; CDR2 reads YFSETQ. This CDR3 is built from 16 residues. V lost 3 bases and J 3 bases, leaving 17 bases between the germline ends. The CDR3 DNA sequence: TGCGCCAGCAGCTCGGAGCCCCTCTTGCCGACAGATACGCAGTATTTT. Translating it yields CASSSEPLLPTDTQYF.

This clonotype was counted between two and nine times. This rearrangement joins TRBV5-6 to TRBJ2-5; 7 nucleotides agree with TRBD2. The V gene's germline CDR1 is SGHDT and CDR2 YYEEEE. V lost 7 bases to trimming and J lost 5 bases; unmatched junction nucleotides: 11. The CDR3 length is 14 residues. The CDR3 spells CASRNWERGETQYF. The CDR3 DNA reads TGTGCCAGCCGGAACTGGGAGCGGGGCGAGACCCAGTACTTC. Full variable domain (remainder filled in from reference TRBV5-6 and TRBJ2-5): DAGVTQSPTHLIKTRGQQVTLRCSPKSGHDTVSWYQQALGQGPQFIFQYYEEEERQRGNFPDRFSGHQFPNYSSELNVNALLLGDSALYLCASRNWERGETQYFGPGTRLLVL.

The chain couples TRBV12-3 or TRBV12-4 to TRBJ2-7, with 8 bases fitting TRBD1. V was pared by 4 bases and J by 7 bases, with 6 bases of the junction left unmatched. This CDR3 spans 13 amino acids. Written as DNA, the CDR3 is TGTGCCAGCAGTTCCTCAGGGGGCCGGGAGCAGTACGTC. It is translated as CASSSSGGREQYV.

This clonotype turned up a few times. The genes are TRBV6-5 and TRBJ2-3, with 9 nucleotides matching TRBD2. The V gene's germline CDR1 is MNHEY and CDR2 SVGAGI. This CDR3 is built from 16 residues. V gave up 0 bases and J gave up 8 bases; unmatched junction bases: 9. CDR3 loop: CASSYSGGGAGGTQYF. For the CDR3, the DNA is TGTGCCAGCAGTTACTCCGGCGGGGGGGCAGGCGGTACGCAGTATTTT.

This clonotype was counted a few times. Written as DNA, the CDR3 is TGCGCCAGCAGTGCCGGGACGGGAGGAGCAAATGAGCAGTTCTTC. Amino acid sequence: CASSAGTGGANEQFF. The chain recombines TRBV5-1 with TRBJ2-1; TRBD2 matches 7 bases. Germline V gene data show CDR1 as SGHRS and CDR2 as YFSETQ. The junction had 12 bases not matched to a gene; V was cut back by 5 bases and J by 7 bases. This CDR3 is 15 amino acids long.

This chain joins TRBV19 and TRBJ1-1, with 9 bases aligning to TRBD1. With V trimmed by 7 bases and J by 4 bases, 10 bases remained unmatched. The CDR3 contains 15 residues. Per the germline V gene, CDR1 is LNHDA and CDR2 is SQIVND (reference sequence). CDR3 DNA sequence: TGTGCCAGTAAAAGCATACGGGACAGGGCCACTGAAGCTTTCTTT. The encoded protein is CASKSIRDRATEAFF. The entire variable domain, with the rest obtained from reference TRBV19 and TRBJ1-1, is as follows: DGGITQSPKYLFRKEGQNVTLSCEQNLNHDAMYWYRQDPGQGLRLIYYSQIVNDFQKGDIAEGYSVSREKKESFPLTVTSAQKNPTAFYLCASKSIRDRATEAFFGQGTRLTVV.

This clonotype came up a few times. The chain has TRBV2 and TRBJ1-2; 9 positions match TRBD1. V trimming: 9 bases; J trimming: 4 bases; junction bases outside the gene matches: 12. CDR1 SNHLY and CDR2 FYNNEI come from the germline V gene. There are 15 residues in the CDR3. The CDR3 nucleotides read TGTGCCAGGAGGGACAGGGCCTCCTCTCTCTATGGCTACACCTTC. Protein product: CARRDRASSLYGYTF.

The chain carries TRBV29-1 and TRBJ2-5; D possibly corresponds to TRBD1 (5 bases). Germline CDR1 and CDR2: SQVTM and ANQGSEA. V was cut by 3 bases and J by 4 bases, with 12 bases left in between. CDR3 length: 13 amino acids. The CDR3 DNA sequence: TGCAGCGTTGAGCTCAGGGCCGGAGAGACCCAGTACTTC. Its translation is CSVELRAGETQYF.

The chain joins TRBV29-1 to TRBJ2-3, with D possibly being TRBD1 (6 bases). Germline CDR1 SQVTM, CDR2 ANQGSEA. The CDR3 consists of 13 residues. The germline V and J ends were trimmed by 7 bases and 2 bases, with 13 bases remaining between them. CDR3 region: CSGTQGSTDTQYF. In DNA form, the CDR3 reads TGCAGCGGTACCCAGGGGTCCACAGATACGCAGTATTTT.

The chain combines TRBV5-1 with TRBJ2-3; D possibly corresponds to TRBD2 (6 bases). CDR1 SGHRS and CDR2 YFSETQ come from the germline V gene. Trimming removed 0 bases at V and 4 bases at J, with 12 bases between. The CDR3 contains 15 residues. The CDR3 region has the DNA TGCGCCAGCAGCTTGGGGTCTCCGGGGGCAGATACGCAGTATTTT. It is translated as CASSLGSPGADTQYF.

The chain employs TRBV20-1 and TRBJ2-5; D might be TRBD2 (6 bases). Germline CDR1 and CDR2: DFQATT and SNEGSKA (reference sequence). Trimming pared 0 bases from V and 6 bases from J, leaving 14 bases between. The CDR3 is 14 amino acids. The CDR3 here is CSARDSLATKTQYF. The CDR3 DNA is TGCAGTGCTAGAGATAGCCTAGCGACGAAGACCCAGTACTTC.

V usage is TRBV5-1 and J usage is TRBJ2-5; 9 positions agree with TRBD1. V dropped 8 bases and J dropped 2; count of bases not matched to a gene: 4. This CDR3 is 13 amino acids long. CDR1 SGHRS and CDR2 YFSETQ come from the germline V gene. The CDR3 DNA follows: TGCGCCAGGTCGGACAGGGGACAAGAGACCCAGTACTTC. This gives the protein CARSDRGQETQYF. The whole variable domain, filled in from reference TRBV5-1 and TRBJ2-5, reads KAGVTQTPRYLIKTRGQQVTLSCSPISGHRSVSWYQQTPGQGLQFLFEYFSETQRNKGNFPGRFSGRQFSNSRSEMNVSTLELGDSALYLCARSDRGQETQYFGPGTRLLVL.

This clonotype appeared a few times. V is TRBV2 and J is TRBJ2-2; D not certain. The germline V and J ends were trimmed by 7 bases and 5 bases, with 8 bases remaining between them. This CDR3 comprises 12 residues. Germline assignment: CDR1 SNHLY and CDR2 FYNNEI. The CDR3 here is CASTLTTGELFF. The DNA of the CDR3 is TGTGCCAGCACCTTAACTACCGGGGAGCTGTTTTTT.

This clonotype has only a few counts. This chain's CDR3 is CATSEAGTGPRATEAFF. The CDR3 DNA reads TGTGCCACCAGTGAGGCCGGGACAGGGCCAAGGGCCACTGAAGCTTTCTTT. V and J are TRBV24-1 and TRBJ1-1; 9 bases agree with TRBD1. The ends lost 4 bases at V and 4 bases at J; junction bases unmatched: 12. CDR1 KGHDR and CDR2 SFDVKD come from the germline V gene. The CDR3 spans 17 residues.

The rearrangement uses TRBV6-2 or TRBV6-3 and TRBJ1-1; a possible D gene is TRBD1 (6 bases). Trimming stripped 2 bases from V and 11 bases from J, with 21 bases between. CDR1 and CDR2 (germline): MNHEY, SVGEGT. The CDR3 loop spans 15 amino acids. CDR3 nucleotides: TGTGCCAGCAGTTACACCCTCCGACAGACGGGGGCCGCTTTCTTT. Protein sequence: CASSYTLRQTGAAFF.

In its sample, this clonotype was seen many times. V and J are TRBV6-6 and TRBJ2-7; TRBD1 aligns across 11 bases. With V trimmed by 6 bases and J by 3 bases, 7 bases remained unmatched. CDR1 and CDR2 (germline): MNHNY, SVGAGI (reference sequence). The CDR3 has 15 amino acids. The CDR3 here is CASRPGQGAYYEQYV. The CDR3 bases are TGTGCCAGCAGGCCCGGACAGGGGGCCTACTACGAGCAGTACGTC.

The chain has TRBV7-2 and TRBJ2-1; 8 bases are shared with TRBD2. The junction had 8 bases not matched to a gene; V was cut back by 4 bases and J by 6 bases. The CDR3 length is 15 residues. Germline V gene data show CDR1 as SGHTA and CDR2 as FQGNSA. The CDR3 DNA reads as TGTGCCAGCAGCTCGGGGGGGCTAGCTCTCAATGAGCAGTTCTTC. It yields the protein CASSSGGLALNEQFF.

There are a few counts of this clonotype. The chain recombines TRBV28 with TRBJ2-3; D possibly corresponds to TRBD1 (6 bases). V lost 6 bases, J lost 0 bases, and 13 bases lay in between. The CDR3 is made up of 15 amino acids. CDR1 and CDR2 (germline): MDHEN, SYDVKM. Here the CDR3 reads CASRGQSGSTDTQYF. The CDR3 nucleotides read TGTGCCAGCAGGGGACAATCAGGCAGCACAGATACGCAGTATTTT.

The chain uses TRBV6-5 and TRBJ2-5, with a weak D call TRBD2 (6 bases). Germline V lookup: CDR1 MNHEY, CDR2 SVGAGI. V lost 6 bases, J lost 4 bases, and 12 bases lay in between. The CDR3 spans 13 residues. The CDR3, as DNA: TGTGCCAGCAGATCCCGGGAGAGAGAGACCCAGTACTTC. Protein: CASRSRERETQYF.

The CDR3 region is CASSQVPGAVYEQYV. The CDR3 nucleotides are TGTGCCAGCAGCCAAGTTCCGGGGGCGGTTTACGAGCAGTACGTC. V usage is TRBV3-1 and J usage is TRBJ2-7; TRBD1 or TRBD2 may be the D gene (6 bases each). CDR1 and CDR2 (germline): LGHDT, YNNKEL (reference sequence). The length of the CDR3 is 15 residues. Trimming stripped 1 base from V and 4 bases from J, with 14 bases between.

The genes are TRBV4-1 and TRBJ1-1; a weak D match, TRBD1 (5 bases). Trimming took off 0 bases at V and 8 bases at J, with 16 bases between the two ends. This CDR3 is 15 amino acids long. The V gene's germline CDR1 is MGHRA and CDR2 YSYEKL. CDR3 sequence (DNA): TGCGCCAGCAGCCAAGACCCAGGAGGGAACAGGGAAGCTTTCTTT. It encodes CASSQDPGGNREAFF.

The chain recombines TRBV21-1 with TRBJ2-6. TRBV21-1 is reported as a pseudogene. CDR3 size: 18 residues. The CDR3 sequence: CASSKGQVVDVRANVLTF. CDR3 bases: TGTGCCAGCAGCAAAGGCCAGGTAGTTGATGTGAGGGCCAACGTCCTGACTTTC.

The CDR3 spells CASSLVTASYEQYF. In nucleotides, the CDR3 is TGTGCCAGCAGCTTAGTTACAGCCTCCTACGAGCAGTACTTC. V gene TRBV7-6 combines with J gene TRBJ2-7; D unresolved. The V gene's germline CDR1 is SGHVS and CDR2 FNYEAQ. This CDR3 has 14 residues. V was clipped by 1 base and J by 0 bases, with 7 bases between them.